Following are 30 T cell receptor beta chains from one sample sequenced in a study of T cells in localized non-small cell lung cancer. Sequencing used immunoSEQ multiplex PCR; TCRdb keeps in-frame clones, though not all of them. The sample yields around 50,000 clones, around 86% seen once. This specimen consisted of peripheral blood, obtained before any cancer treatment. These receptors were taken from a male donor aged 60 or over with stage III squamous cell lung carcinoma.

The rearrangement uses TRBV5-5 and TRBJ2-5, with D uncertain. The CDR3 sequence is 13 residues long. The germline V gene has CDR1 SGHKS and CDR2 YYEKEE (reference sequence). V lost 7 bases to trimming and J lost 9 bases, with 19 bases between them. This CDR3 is CASGYTPPGSQYF. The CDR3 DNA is TGTGCCAGCGGATATACCCCCCCTGGCTCCCAGTACTTC. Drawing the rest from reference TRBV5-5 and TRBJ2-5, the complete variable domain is DAGVTQSPTHLIKTRGQQVTLRCSPISGHKSVSWYQQVLGQGPQFIFQYYEKEERGRGNFPDRFSARQFPNYSSELNVNALLLGDSALYLCASGYTPPGSQYFGPGTRLLVL.

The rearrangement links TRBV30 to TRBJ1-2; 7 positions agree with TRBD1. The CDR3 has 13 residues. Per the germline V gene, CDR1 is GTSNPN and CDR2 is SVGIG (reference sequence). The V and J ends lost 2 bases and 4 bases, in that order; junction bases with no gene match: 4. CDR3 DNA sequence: TGTGCCTGGAGTATACAGGGGACCTATGGCTACACCTTC. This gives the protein CAWSIQGTYGYTF. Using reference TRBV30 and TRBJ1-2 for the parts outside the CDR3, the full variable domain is SQTIHQWPATLVQPVGSPLSLECTVEGTSNPNLYWYRQAAGRGLQLLFYSVGIGQISSEVPQNLSASRPQDRQFILSSKKLLLSDSGFYLCAWSIQGTYGYTFGSGTRLTVV.

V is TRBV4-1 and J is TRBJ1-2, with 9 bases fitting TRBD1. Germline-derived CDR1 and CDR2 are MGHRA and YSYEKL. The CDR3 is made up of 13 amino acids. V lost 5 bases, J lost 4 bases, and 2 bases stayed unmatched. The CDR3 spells CASSTQGAYGYTF. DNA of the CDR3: TGCGCCAGCAGCACACAGGGGGCCTATGGCTACACCTTC.

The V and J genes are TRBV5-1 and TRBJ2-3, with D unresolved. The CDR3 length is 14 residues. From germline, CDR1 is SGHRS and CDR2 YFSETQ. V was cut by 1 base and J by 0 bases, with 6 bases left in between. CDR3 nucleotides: TGCGCCAGCAGCTTGTCCGGGAGCACAGATACGCAGTATTTT. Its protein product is CASSLSGSTDTQYF. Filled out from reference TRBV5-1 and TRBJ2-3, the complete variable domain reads KAGVTQTPRYLIKTRGQQVTLSCSPISGHRSVSWYQQTPGQGLQFLFEYFSETQRNKGNFPGRFSGRQFSNSRSEMNVSTLELGDSALYLCASSLSGSTDTQYFGPGTRLTVL.

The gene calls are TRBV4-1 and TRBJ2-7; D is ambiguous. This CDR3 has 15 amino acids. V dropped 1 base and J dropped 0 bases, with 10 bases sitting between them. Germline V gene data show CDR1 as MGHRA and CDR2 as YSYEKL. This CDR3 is CASSQARAFSYEQYF. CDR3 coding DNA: TGCGCCAGCAGCCAAGCTCGAGCGTTCTCCTACGAGCAGTACTTC.

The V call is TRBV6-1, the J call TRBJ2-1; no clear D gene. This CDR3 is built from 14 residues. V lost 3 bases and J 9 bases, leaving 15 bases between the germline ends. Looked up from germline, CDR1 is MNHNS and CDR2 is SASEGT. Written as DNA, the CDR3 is TGTGCCAGCAGTGAGCGTCCTCCGCGAGGTGAGCAGTTCTTC. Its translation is CASSERPPRGEQFF.

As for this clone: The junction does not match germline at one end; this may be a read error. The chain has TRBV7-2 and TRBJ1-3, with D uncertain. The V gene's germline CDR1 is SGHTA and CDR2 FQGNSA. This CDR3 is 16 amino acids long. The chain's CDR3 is CASSLAGVRSGNTTYF. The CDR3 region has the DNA TGTGCCAGCAGCTTAGCCGGGGTTCGGTCTGGAAACACCACATATTTT.

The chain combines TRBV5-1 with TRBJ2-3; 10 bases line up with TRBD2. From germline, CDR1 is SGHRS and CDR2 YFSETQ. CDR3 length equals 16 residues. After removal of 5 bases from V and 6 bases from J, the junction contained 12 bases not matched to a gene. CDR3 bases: TGCGCCAGCAGTCCCGGTCTAGCGGGAGTGTCCGATACGCAGTATTTT. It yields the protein CASSPGLAGVSDTQYF.

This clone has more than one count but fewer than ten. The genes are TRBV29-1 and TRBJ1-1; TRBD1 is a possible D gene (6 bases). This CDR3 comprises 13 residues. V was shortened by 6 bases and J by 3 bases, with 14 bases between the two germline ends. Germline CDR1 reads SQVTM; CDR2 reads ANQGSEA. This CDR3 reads CSVSQGRDTEAFF. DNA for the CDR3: TGCAGCGTCTCACAGGGTCGGGACACTGAAGCTTTCTTT. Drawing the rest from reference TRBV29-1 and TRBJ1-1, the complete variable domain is SAVISQKPSRDICQRGTSLTIQCQVDSQVTMMFWYRQQPGQSLTLIATANQGSEATYESGFVIDKFPISRPNLTFSTLTVSNMSPEDSSIYLCSVSQGRDTEAFFGQGTRLTVV.

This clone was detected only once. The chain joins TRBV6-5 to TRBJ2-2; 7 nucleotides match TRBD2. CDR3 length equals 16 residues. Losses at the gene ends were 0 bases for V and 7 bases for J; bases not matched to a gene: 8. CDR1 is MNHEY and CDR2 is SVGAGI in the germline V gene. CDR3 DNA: TGTGCCAGCAGTTACTCGACCAGGGAGCGGGGCGGGGAGCTGTTTTTT. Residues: CASSYSTRERGGELFF.

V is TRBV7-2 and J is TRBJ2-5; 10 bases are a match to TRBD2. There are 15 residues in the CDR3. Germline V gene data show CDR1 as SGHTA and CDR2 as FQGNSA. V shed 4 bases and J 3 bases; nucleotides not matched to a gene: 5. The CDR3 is CASSSSGLAEETQYF. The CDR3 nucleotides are TGTGCCAGCAGCTCCTCCGGACTAGCGGAAGAGACCCAGTACTTC.

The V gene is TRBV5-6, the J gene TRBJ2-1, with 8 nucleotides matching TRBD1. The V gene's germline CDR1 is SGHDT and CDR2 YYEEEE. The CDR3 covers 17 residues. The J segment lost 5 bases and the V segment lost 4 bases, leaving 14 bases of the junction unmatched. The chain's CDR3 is CASSTYWDRRADNEQFF. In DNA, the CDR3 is TGTGCCAGCAGCACCTACTGGGACAGGAGGGCCGACAATGAGCAGTTCTTC. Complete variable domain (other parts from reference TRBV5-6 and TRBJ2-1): DAGVTQSPTHLIKTRGQQVTLRCSPKSGHDTVSWYQQALGQGPQFIFQYYEEEERQRGNFPDRFSGHQFPNYSSELNVNALLLGDSALYLCASSTYWDRRADNEQFFGPGTRLTVL.

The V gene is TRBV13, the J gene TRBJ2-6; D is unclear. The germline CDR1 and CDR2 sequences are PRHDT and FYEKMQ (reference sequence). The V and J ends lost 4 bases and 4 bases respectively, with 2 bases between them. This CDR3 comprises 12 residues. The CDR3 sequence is CASSSGANVLTF. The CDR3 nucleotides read TGTGCCAGCAGCTCCGGGGCCAACGTCCTGACTTTC. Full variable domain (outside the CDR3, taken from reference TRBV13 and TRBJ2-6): AAGVIQSPRHLIKEKRETATLKCYPIPRHDTVYWYQQGPGQDPQFLISFYEKMQSDKGSIPDRFSAQQFSDYHSELNMSSLELGDSALYFCASSSGANVLTFGAGSRLTVL.

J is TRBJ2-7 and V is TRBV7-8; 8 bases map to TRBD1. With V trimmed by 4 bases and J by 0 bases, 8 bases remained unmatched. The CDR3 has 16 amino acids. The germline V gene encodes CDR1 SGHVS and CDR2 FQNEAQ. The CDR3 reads CASSSRRDRSSYEQYF. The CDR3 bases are TGTGCCAGCAGCTCACGCCGGGACAGGAGCTCCTACGAGCAGTACTTC.

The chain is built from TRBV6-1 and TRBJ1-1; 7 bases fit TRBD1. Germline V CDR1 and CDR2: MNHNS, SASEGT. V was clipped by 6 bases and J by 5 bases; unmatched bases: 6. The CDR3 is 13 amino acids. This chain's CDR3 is CASSSTGQTEAFF. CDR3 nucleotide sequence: TGTGCCAGCAGCTCGACAGGGCAAACTGAAGCTTTCTTT.

The CDR3 is CASSLAGSYGYTF. In DNA form, the CDR3 reads TGTGCCAGCAGCTTAGCGGGATCTTATGGCTACACCTTC. V and J are TRBV11-2 and TRBJ1-2; no reliable D call. Trimming cost V 1 base and J 5 bases, with 8 bases left between them. Germline CDR1 is SGHAT and CDR2 is FQNNGV. CDR3 size: 13 residues. The full variable domain, in which reference TRBV11-2 and TRBJ1-2 provide the parts outside the CDR3, is EAGVAQSPRYKIIEKRQSVAFWCNPISGHATLYWYQQILGQGPKLLIQFQNNGVVDDSQLPKDRFSAERLKGVDSTLKIQPAKLEDSAVYLCASSLAGSYGYTFGSGTRLTVV.

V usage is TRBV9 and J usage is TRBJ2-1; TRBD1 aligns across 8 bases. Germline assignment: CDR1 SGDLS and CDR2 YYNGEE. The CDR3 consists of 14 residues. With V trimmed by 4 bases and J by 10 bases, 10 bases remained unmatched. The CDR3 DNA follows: TGTGCCAGCAGCCCCCGGACAGGGCATGGGGAGCAGTTCTTC. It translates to CASSPRTGHGEQFF.

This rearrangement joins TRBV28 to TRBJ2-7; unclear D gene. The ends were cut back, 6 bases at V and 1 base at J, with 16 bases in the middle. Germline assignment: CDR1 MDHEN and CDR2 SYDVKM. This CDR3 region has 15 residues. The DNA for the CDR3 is TGTGCCAGCAGCCGACGCGCCGTCAATTCCTACGAGCAGTACTTC. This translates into CASSRRAVNSYEQYF.

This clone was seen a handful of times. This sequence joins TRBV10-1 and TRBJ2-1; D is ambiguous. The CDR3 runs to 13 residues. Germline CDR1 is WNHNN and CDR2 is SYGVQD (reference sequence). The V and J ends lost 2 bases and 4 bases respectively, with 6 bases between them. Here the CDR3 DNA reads TGCGCCAGCAGTGAGGTCGCTTACAATGAGCAGTTCTTC. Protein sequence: CASSEVAYNEQFF.

This chain's CDR3 is CASSIGGRGNTEAFF. In nucleotides, the CDR3 is TGCGCCAGCAGCATCGGGGGACGCGGGAACACTGAAGCTTTCTTT. The chain employs TRBV23-1 and TRBJ1-1; tentatively, D is TRBD1 (5 bases). TRBV23-1 is placed among ORFs of uncertain function. This CDR3 is built from 15 residues. V was shortened by 6 bases and J by 1 base, with 15 bases between the two germline ends.

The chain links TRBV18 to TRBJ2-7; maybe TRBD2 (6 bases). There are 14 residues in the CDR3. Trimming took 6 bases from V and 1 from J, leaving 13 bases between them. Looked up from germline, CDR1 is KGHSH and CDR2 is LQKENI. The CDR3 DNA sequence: TGTGCCAGCTCCCGGGGAGGTGAGTCCTACGAGCAGTACTTC. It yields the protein CASSRGGESYEQYF.

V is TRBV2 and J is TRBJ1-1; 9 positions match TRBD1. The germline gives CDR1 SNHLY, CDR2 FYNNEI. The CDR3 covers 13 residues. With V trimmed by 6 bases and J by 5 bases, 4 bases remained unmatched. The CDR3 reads CASSATGGTEAFF. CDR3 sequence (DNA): TGTGCCAGCAGCGCGACAGGGGGGACTGAAGCTTTCTTT.

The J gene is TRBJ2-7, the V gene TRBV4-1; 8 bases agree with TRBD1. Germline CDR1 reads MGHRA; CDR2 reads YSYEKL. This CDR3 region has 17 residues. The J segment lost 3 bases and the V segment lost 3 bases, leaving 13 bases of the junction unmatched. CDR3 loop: CASSQGPGTGKNYEQYF. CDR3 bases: TGCGCCAGCAGCCAGGGTCCCGGGACAGGCAAGAACTACGAGCAGTACTTC.

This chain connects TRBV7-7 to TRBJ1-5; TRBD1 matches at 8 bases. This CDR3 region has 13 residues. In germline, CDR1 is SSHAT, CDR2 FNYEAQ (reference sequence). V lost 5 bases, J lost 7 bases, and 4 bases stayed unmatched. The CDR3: CASSQGARQPQHF. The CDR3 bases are TGTGCCAGCAGCCAGGGGGCTCGACAGCCCCAGCATTTT. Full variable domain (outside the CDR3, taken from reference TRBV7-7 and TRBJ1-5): GAGVSQSPRYKVTKRGQDVTLRCDPISSHATLYWYQQALGQGPEFLTYFNYEAQPDKSGLPSDRFSAERPEGSISTLTIQRTEQRDSAMYRCASSQGARQPQHFGDGTRLSIL.

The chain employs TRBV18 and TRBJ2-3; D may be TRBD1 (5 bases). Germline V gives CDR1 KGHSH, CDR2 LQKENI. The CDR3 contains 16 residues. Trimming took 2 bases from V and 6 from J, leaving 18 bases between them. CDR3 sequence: CASSPNPGLKMDTQYF. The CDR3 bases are TGTGCCAGCTCACCAAACCCAGGGTTGAAGATGGATACGCAGTATTTT.

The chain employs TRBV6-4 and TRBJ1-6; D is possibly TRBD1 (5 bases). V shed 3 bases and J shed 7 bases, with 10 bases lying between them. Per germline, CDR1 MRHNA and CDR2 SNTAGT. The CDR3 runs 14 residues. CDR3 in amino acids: CASSEQESNSPLHF. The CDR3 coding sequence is TGTGCCAGCAGTGAACAGGAGTCAAATTCACCCCTCCACTTT.

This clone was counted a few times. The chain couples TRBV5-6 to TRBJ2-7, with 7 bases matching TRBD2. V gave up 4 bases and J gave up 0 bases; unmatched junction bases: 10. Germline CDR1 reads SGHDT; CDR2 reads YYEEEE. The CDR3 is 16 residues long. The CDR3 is CASSLLWSGDSYEQYF. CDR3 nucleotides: TGTGCCAGCAGCCTTCTGTGGAGCGGGGACTCCTACGAGCAGTACTTC.

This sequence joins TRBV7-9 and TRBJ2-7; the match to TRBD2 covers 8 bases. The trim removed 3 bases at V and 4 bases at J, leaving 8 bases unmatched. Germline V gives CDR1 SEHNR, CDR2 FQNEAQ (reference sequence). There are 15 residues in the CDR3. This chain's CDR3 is CASSFHGSGGYEQYF. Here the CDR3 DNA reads TGTGCCAGCAGCTTCCATGGAAGCGGGGGATACGAGCAGTACTTC.

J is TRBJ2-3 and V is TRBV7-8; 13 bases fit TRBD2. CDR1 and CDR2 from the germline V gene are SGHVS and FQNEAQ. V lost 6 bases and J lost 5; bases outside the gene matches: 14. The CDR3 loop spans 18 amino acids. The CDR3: CASSFSGLAGALEDTQYF. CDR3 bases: TGTGCCAGCAGTTTCTCTGGACTAGCGGGAGCGTTGGAAGATACGCAGTATTTT.

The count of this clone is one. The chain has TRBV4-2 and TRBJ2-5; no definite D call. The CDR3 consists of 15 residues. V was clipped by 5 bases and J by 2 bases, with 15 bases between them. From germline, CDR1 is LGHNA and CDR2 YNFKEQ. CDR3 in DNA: TGTGCCAGCAGCTTTTCACAGAGAATACAAGAGACCCAGTACTTC. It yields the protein CASSFSQRIQETQYF.